What follows are 22 T cell receptor beta chains derived from one specimen sequenced in a study of OX40 agonist ivuxolimab in advanced cancers. Assay: immunoSEQ multiplex PCR; the TCRdb copy retains only in-frame clones and omits some. The sample includes some 41,000 clones, 89% of them seen just once. The source material was CD4+ or CD8+ T cells sorted from blood, sampled in a trial of the OX40 agonist ivuxolimab. Every receptor here comes from an adult with an advanced solid tumor such as melanoma, head and neck, liver or kidney cancer.

The chain recombines TRBV6-6 with TRBJ1-1; D remains ambiguous. Germline-derived CDR1 and CDR2 are MNHNY and SVGAGI (reference sequence). The V gene lost 3 bases and the J gene lost 5 bases, with 19 bases spanning the gap. This CDR3 has 16 amino acids. CDR3 residues: CASSYTIGGQSTEAFF. CDR3 DNA sequence: TGTGCCAGCAGTTATACTATAGGAGGGCAGTCTACTGAAGCTTTCTTT.

V usage is TRBV19 and J usage is TRBJ1-4; TRBD1 matches at 8 bases. The V segment lost 5 bases and the J segment 6 bases; nucleotides outside the gene matches: 8. CDR1 is LNHDA and CDR2 is SQIVND in the germline V gene (reference sequence). The CDR3 runs to 15 residues. CDR3 residues: CASSSRGQSDEKLFF. The CDR3 DNA is TGTGCCAGTAGTTCCAGGGGGCAGTCGGATGAAAAACTGTTTTTT.

J is TRBJ1-2 and V is TRBV5-6; a weak D match, TRBD1 (5 bases). This CDR3 has 16 amino acids. Germline CDR1 and CDR2: SGHDT and YYEEEE. V lost 4 bases and J 6 bases, leaving 22 bases between the germline ends. CDR3 residues: CASSRYDGALTDGYTF. CDR3 DNA sequence: TGTGCCAGCAGCCGTTACGACGGGGCCCTCACGGATGGCTACACCTTC.

V and J are TRBV19 and TRBJ2-7; a weak D match, TRBD1 (5 bases). This CDR3 is 14 amino acids long. Germline CDR1 LNHDA, CDR2 SQIVND (reference sequence). Trimming left V 5 bases short and J 0 bases short, with 11 bases between. The CDR3 sequence: CASSRVQGSYEQYF. The DNA of the CDR3 is TGTGCCAGTAGTCGCGTGCAGGGCTCCTACGAGCAGTACTTC.

The CDR3 sequence is CASSADPGTGTYEQYF. In DNA form, the CDR3 reads TGTGCCAGCAGTGCCGATCCCGGGACAGGGACCTACGAGCAGTACTTC. The chain has TRBV11-2 and TRBJ2-7; 9 bases are shared with TRBD1. The CDR3 spans 16 residues. Germline V CDR1 and CDR2: SGHAT, FQNNGV. The V gene end was trimmed by 6 bases and the J gene end by 2 bases; junction bases not matched to a gene: 11. The full variable domain, completed using reference TRBV11-2 and TRBJ2-7, is EAGVAQSPRYKIIEKRQSVAFWCNPISGHATLYWYQQILGQGPKLLIQFQNNGVVDDSQLPKDRFSAERLKGVDSTLKIQPAKLEDSAVYLCASSADPGTGTYEQYFGPGTRLTVT.

This chain links TRBV12-5 with TRBJ2-1; 9 positions match TRBD1. V gave up 1 base and J gave up 3 bases; unmatched junction bases: 4. CDR1 is LGHNT and CDR2 is FRNRAP in the germline V gene. The CDR3 runs 16 residues. CDR3: CASGLAPTGGYNEQFF. The CDR3 region has the DNA TGTGCTAGTGGTTTGGCCCCGACAGGGGGCTACAATGAGCAGTTCTTC.

The chain links TRBV13 to TRBJ1-1; tentatively, D is TRBD1 (5 bases). CDR1 and CDR2 from the germline V gene are PRHDT and FYEKMQ (reference sequence). The CDR3 consists of 14 residues. The V end lost 5 bases, the J end lost 2 bases, and 12 bases lay between the germline ends. The CDR3 here is CASSPPTVNTEAFF. The CDR3 DNA follows: TGTGCCAGCAGCCCCCCGACAGTCAACACTGAAGCTTTCTTT.

The V and J genes are TRBV4-3 and TRBJ2-7; D is possibly TRBD2 (5 bases). This CDR3 spans 16 amino acids. V dropped 6 bases and J dropped 3 bases, with 21 bases sitting between them. Germline assignment: CDR1 LGHNA and CDR2 YSLEER. The CDR3, as DNA: TGCGCCAGCAGTGTGCGAGGCAGCGGACCCCTCTACGAGCAGTACTTC. Its translation: CASSVRGSGPLYEQYF.

The CDR3 loop reads CASSLGSPPEQYF. CDR3 in DNA: TGTGCCAGCAGTTTAGGCAGTCCACCCGAGCAGTACTTC. The J gene is TRBJ2-7, the V gene TRBV28; the D is unclear. Per germline, CDR1 MDHEN and CDR2 SYDVKM. V lost 2 bases, J lost 6 bases, and 11 bases lay in between. This CDR3 region has 13 residues.

This chain joins TRBV7-2 and TRBJ1-5; 9 bases align to TRBD1. CDR3 length equals 19 residues. V lost 7 bases, J lost 3 bases, and 19 bases stayed unmatched. Germline CDR1 reads SGHTA; CDR2 reads FQGNSA. The CDR3 here is CASTWEEKVGQGHNQPQHF. The CDR3 bases are TGTGCCAGCACCTGGGAGGAGAAGGTGGGACAGGGCCACAATCAGCCCCAGCATTTT.

CDR3 DNA: TGCGCCAGCAGCCCGGCCCAGGGCCATGAAAAACTGTTTTTT. It codes for CASSPAQGHEKLFF. This rearrangement joins TRBV5-1 to TRBJ1-4, with TRBD1 as a possible D gene (5 bases). This CDR3 contains 14 residues. V was clipped by 4 bases and J by 6 bases, with 13 bases between them. CDR1 SGHRS and CDR2 YFSETQ come from the germline V gene.

The V call is TRBV19, the J call TRBJ1-2, with unresolved D. Germline CDR1 LNHDA, CDR2 SQIVND (reference sequence). The V end lost 7 bases, the J end lost 8 bases, and 20 bases lay between the germline ends. The CDR3 consists of 14 residues. This CDR3 reads CASNTSGRKRGYTF. CDR3 nucleotides: TGTGCCAGTAACACCTCCGGGCGGAAGAGGGGCTACACCTTC.

This clone was detected only once. The rearrangement links TRBV7-8 to TRBJ2-1, with D perhaps matching TRBD1 (6 bases). The germline V gene has CDR1 SGHVS and CDR2 FQNEAQ. Trimming removed 4 bases from V and 8 bases from J, with 15 bases in between. The length of the CDR3 is 14 residues. CDR3 loop: CASSSQWGQDEQFF. CDR3 sequence (DNA): TGTGCCAGCAGCTCCCAGTGGGGGCAGGATGAGCAGTTCTTC.

This chain uses TRBV7-9 with TRBJ1-2; 8 bases fit TRBD1. Losses at the gene ends were 5 bases for V and 0 bases for J; bases not matched to a gene: 5. The CDR3 is made up of 15 amino acids. Germline CDR1 is SEHNR and CDR2 is FQNEAQ (reference sequence). DNA for the CDR3: TGTGCCAGCAGCGTGACAGGGGCCGCTAACTATGGCTACACCTTC. As protein: CASSVTGAANYGYTF.

The rearrangement joins TRBV21-1 to TRBJ1-2; the D call TRBD1 from the table was never checked on the DNA. TRBV21-1 is a recognized pseudogene. This CDR3 spans 17 amino acids. The CDR3 is CASSNGTGGYLNYGYTF. CDR3 DNA: TGTGCCAGCAGCAACGGGACAGGGGGCTATCTTAACTATGGCTACACCTTC.

V and J are TRBV5-4 and TRBJ2-5, with TRBD1 matching 8 bases. The CDR3 has 14 amino acids. V trimming: 4 bases; J trimming: 4 bases; junction bases outside the gene matches: 6. In germline, CDR1 is SGHNT, CDR2 YYREEE (reference sequence). For the CDR3, the DNA is TGTGCCAGCAGCACAGACAGGGGAGGAGAGACCCAGTACTTC. It specifies CASSTDRGGETQYF.

The chain carries TRBV7-9 and TRBJ1-1; the D is unclear. The germline V and J ends were trimmed by 5 bases and 0 bases, with 16 bases remaining between them. CDR3 length: 16 residues. The V gene's germline CDR1 is SEHNR and CDR2 FQNEAQ (reference sequence). Written as DNA, the CDR3 is TGTGCCAGCAGCCCCTGGACGGCAGAGATGAACACTGAAGCTTTCTTT. Its translation is CASSPWTAEMNTEAFF.

The chain joins TRBV25-1 to TRBJ1-6; 7 bases match TRBD1. Germline loops: CDR1 MGHDK, CDR2 SYGVNS. The CDR3 consists of 18 residues. V was clipped by 4 bases and J by 4 bases; unmatched bases: 13. CDR3 DNA sequence: TGTGCCAGCAGTGCAACAGGGGCGAACTCCCATTATAATTCACCCCTCCACTTT. It translates to CASSATGANSHYNSPLHF.

V gene TRBV6-5 combines with J gene TRBJ2-3; weak D call: TRBD2 (6 bases). The V and J ends lost 7 bases and 0 bases respectively, with 14 bases between them. Germline assignment: CDR1 MNHEY and CDR2 SVGAGI. This CDR3 is 15 amino acids long. The CDR3: CASKYAGSSTDTQYF. For the CDR3, the DNA is TGTGCCAGCAAATACGCGGGGAGTAGCACAGATACGCAGTATTTT.

The rearrangement joins TRBV2 to TRBJ1-6; 8 bases match TRBD1. The V and J ends lost 6 bases and 6 bases, in that order; junction bases with no gene match: 7. Germline V gene data show CDR1 as SNHLY and CDR2 as FYNNEI. The CDR3 extends over 15 amino acids. The CDR3 loop reads CASRDRVWGNSPLHF. For the CDR3, the DNA is TGTGCCAGCAGGGACAGGGTTTGGGGTAATTCACCCCTCCACTTT.

J is TRBJ2-5 and V is TRBV5-1, with 8 bases lining up with TRBD1. Germline V gene sequence: CDR1 SGHRS, CDR2 YFSETQ. This CDR3 spans 13 amino acids. V shed 3 bases, J shed 5 bases, and the junction held 3 bases outside the gene matches. The CDR3 loop reads CASSSRGHETQYF. CDR3 in DNA: TGCGCCAGCAGCTCCAGGGGGCACGAGACCCAGTACTTC.

V and J are TRBV7-2 and TRBJ1-1; D uncertain. Trimming pared 5 bases from V and 10 bases from J, leaving 14 bases between. Looked up from germline, CDR1 is SGHTA and CDR2 is FQGNSA. This CDR3 has 12 amino acids. This CDR3 reads CASSHQAWGAFF. The CDR3 coding sequence is TGTGCCAGCAGCCATCAGGCGTGGGGAGCTTTCTTT.